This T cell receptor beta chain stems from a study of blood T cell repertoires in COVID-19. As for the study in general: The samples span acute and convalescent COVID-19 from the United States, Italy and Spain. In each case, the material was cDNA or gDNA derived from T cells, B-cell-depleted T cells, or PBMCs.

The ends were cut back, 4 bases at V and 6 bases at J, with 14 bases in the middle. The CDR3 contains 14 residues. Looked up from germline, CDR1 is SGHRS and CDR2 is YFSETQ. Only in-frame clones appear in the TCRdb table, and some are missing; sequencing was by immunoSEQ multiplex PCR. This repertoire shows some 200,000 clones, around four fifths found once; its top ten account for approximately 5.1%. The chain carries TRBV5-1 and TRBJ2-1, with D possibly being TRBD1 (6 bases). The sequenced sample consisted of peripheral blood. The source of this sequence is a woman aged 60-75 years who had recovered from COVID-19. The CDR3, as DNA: TGCGCCAGCAGCCTAAGACAGGTTAGCAATGAGCAGTTCTTC. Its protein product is CASSLRQVSNEQFF.